The TCR beta chain described here comes from a study of cytomegalovirus exposure and HLA in healthy donors. Study results and limitations: One cluster of highly shared sequence variants probably arose as a sequencing artifact.

The germline V gene has CDR1 MNHNS and CDR2 SASEGT. The CDR3 totals 14 residues. Germline trimming cut 10 bases from V and 6 bases from J; bases unmatched to any gene: 10. Of note for this clone: Its specificity is unknown.

The PCR ran on 60 Vbeta and 13 Jbeta primers. TCRdb's table, derived via immunoSEQ multiplex PCR, lists solely in-frame clones and lacks some. The table has approximately 150,000 clones, roughly 80% seen once. Sequenced sample: PBMCs. The receptor was isolated from a young man in good health and CMV-seropositive. V gene TRBV6-1 combines with J gene TRBJ2-3; 10 nucleotides match TRBD1. The CDR3 nucleotides read TGTGCCACCCCCCCGGTGGGACAGGGGGATACGCAGTATTTT. The encoded protein is CATPPVGQGDTQYF.